These 2 T cell receptor beta chains came from one sample sequenced in a study of control samples from healthy donors and cancer patients. Some clones are missing from TCRdb's copy, which holds only in-frame ones; the method was immunoSEQ multiplex PCR. The repertoire holds roughly 170,000 clones, with 85% to 95% as singletons. The material sequenced was blood. The receptors originated from a man aged 18 to 35 in good health.

This rearrangement joins TRBV28 to TRBJ1-4, with D unresolved. V was clipped by 5 bases and J by 7 bases, with 14 bases between them. The CDR3 is 14 amino acids. The V gene's germline CDR1 is MDHEN and CDR2 SYDVKM. The CDR3 nucleotides are TGTGCCAGCAGTCCCAGCGTCGGAACTGAAAAACTGTTTTTT. Amino acid sequence: CASSPSVGTEKLFF.

V is TRBV19 and J is TRBJ2-4, with D maybe TRBD2 (6 bases). Germline assignment: CDR1 LNHDA and CDR2 SQIVND (reference sequence). V lost 7 bases, J lost 8 bases, and 15 bases lay in between. The CDR3 is 13 amino acids. The CDR3 DNA reads TGTGCCAGTATCCCCCGGGGGACGGACATTCAGTACTTC. It specifies CASIPRGTDIQYF.